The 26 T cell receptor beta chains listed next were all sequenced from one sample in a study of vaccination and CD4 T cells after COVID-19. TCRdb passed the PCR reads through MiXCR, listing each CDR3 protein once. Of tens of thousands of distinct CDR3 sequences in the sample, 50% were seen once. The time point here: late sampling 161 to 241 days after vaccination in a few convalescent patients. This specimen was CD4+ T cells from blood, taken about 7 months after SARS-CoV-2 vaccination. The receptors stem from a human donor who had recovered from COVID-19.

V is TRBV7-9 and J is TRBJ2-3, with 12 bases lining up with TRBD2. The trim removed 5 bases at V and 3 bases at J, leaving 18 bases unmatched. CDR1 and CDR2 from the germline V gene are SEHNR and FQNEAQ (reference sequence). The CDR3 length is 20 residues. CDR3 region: CASSLSQPWTSGIGTDTQYF. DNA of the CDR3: TGTGCCAGCAGCCTTAGCCAACCGTGGACTAGCGGGATCGGAACAGATACGCAGTATTTT. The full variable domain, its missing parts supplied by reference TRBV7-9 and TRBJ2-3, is DTGVSQNPRHKITKRGQNVTFRCDPISEHNRLYWYRQTLGQGPEFLTYFQNEAQLEKSRLLSDRFSAERPKGSFSTLEIQRTEQGDSAMYLCASSLSQPWTSGIGTDTQYFGPGTRLTVL.

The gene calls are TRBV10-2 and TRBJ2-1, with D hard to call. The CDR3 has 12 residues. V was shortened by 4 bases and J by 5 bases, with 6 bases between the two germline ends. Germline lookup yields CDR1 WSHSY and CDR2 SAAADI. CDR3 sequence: CASSGTNNEQFF. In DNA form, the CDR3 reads TGCGCCAGCAGTGGGACCAACAATGAGCAGTTCTTC.

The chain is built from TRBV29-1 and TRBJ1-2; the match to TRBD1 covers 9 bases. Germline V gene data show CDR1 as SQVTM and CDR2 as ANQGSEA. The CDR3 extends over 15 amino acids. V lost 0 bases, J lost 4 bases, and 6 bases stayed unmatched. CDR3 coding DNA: TGCAGCGTTGAAGATATAAGGGGACAGGGCTATGGCTACACCTTC. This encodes CSVEDIRGQGYGYTF.

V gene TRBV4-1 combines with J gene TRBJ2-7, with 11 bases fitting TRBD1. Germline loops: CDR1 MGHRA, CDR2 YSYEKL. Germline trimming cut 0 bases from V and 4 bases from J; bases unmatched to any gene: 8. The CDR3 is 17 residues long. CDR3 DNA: TGCGCCAGCAGCCAAGATGATCTCGGACAGGGGGCTTACGAGCAGTACTTC. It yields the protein CASSQDDLGQGAYEQYF.

This CDR3 is CSARDSVLETQYF. CDR3 bases: TGCAGTGCTAGGGACTCGGTCCTAGAGACCCAGTACTTC. The J gene is TRBJ2-5, the V gene TRBV20-1, with a weak D call TRBD2 (5 bases). Germline-derived CDR1 and CDR2 are DFQATT and SNEGSKA (reference sequence). The V end lost 3 bases, the J end lost 4 bases, and 12 bases lay between the germline ends. The CDR3 extends over 13 amino acids.

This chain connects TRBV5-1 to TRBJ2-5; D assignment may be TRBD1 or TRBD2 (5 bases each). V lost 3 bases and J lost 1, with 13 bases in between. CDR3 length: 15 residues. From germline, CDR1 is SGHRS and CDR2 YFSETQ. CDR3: CASSWRTGGQETQYF. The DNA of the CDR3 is TGCGCCAGCAGCTGGAGAACTGGGGGCCAAGAGACCCAGTACTTC. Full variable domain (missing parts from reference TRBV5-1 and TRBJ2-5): KAGVTQTPRYLIKTRGQQVTLSCSPISGHRSVSWYQQTPGQGLQFLFEYFSETQRNKGNFPGRFSGRQFSNSRSEMNVSTLELGDSALYLCASSWRTGGQETQYFGPGTRLLVL.

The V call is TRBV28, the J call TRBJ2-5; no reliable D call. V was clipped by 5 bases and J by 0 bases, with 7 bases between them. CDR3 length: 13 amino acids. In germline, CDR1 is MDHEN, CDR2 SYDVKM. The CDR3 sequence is CASSLGHQETQYF. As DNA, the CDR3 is TGTGCCAGCAGTCTGGGTCACCAAGAGACCCAGTACTTC.

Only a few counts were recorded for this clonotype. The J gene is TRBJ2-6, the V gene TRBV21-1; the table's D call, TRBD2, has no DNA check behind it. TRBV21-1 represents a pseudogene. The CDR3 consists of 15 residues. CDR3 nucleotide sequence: TGTGCCAGAGGGGACTGCTTCTCTGGGGCCAACGTCCTGACTTTC. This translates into CARGDCFSGANVLTF.

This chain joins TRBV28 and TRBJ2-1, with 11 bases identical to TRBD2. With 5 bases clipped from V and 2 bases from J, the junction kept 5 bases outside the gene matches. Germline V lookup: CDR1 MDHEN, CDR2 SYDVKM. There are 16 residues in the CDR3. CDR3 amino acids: CASSLFSGRAYNEQFF. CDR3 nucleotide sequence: TGTGCCAGCAGTCTGTTTAGCGGGAGGGCCTACAATGAGCAGTTCTTC.

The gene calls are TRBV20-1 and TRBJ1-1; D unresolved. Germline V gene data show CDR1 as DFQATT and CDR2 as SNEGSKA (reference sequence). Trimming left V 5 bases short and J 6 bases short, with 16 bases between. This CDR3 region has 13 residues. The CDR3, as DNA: TGCAGTGCTGGGGTCCCCGCGACATCTGAAGCTTTCTTT. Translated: CSAGVPATSEAFF.

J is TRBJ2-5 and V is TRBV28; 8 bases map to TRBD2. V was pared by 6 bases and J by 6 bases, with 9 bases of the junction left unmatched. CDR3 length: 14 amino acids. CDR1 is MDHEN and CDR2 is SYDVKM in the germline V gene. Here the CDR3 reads CASSAGGVRKTQYF. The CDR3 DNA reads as TGTGCCAGCAGCGCCGGGGGGGTCCGGAAGACCCAGTACTTC. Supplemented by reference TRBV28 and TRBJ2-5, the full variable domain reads DVKVTQSSRYLVKRTGEKVFLECVQDMDHENMFWYRQDPGLGLRLIYFSYDVKMKEKGDIPEGYSVSREKKERFSLILESASTNQTSMYLCASSAGGVRKTQYFGPGTRLLVL.

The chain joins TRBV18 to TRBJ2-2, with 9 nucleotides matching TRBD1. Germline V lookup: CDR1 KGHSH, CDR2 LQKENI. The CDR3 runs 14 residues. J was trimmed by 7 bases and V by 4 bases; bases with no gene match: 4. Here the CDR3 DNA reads TGTGCCAGCTCACGGGGACAGGGAGACGGGGAGCTGTTTTTT. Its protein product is CASSRGQGDGELFF.

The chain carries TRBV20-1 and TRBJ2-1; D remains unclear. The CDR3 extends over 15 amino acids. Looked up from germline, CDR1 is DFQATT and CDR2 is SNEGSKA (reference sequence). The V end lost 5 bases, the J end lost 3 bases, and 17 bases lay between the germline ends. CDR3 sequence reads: CSAPTPQQVYNEQFF. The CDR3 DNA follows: TGCAGTGCTCCTACACCCCAGCAGGTCTACAATGAGCAGTTCTTC.

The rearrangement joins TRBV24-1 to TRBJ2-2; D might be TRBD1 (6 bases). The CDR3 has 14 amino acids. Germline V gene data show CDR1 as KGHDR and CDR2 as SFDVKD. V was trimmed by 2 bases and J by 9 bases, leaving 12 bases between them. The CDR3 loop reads CATSDSTGYRELFF. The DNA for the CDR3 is TGTGCCACCAGTGATTCCACAGGGTACAGGGAGCTGTTTTTT.

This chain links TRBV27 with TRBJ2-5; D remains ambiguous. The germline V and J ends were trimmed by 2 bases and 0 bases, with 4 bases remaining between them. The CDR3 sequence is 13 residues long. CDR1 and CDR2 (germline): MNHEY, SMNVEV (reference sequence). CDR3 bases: TGTGCCAGCAGTTTACTCTACCAAGAGACCCAGTACTTC. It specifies CASSLLYQETQYF.

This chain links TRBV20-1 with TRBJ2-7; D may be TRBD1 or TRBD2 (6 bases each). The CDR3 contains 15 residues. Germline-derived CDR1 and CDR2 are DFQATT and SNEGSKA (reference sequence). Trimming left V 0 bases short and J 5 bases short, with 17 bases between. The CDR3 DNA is TGCAGTGCTAGAGATGGGAAAAGGGGGGACCACGAGCAGTACTTC. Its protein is CSARDGKRGDHEQYF.

For the CDR3, the DNA is TGTGCCAGCAGTTCGCTGGCTAGCCCGAGGGCAGATACGCAGTATTTT. This translates into CASSSLASPRADTQYF. The V call is TRBV7-9, the J call TRBJ2-3, with D perhaps TRBD2 (5 bases). The CDR3 is 16 amino acids. The germline CDR1 and CDR2 sequences are SEHNR and FQNEAQ (reference sequence). V was cut by 6 bases and J by 4 bases, with 20 bases left in between.

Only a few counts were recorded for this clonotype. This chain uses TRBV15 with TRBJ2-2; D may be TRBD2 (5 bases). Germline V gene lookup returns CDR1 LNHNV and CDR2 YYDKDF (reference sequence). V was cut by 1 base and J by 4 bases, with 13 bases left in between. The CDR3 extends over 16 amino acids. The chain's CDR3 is CATSRGTGSLTGELFF. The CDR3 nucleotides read TGTGCCACCAGCAGAGGAACGGGAAGCCTCACCGGGGAGCTGTTTTTT. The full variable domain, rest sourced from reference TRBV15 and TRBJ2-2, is DAMVIQNPRYQVTQFGKPVTLSCSQTLNHNVMYWYQQKSSQAPKLLFHYYDKDFNNEADTPDNFQSRRPNTSFCFLDIRSPGLGDTAMYLCATSRGTGSLTGELFFGEGSRLTVL.

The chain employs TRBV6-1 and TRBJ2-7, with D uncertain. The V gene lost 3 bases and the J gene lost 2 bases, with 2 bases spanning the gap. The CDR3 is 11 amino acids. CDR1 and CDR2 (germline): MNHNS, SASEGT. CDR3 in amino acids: CASSEPYEQYF. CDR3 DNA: TGTGCCAGCAGTGAGCCCTACGAGCAGTACTTC.

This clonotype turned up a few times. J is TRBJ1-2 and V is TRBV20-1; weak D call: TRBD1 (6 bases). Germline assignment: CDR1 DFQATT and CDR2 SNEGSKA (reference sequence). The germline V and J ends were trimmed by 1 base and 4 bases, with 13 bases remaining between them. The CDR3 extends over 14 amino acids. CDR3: CSARVSGGGYGYTF. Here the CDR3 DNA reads TGCAGTGCTAGAGTCTCTGGGGGCGGCTATGGCTACACCTTC.

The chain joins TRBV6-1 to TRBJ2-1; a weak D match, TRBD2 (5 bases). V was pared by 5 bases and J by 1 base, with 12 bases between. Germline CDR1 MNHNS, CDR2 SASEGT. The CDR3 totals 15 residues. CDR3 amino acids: CASSHAGISYNEQFF. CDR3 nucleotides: TGTGCCAGCAGTCACGCGGGCATATCCTACAATGAGCAGTTCTTC.

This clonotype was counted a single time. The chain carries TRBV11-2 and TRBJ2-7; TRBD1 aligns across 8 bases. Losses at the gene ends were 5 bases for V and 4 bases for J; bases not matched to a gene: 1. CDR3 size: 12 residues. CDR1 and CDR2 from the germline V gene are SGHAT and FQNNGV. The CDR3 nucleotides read TGTGCCAGCAGCCGGACAGGGTACGAGCAGTACTTC. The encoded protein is CASSRTGYEQYF.

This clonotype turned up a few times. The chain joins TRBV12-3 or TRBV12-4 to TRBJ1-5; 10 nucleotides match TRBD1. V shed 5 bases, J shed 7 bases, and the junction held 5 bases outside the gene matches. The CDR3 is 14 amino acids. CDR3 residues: CASSPTGGQQPQHF. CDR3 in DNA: TGTGCCAGCAGTCCGACAGGGGGCCAGCAGCCCCAGCATTTT.

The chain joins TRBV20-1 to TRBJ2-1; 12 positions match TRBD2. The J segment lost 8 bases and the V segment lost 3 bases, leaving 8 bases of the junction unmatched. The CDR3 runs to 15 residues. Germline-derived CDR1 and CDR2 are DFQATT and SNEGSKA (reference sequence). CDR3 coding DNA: TGCAGTGCTAGCAATCCGACTAGCGGGAGTTATGAGCAGTTCTTC. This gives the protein CSASNPTSGSYEQFF.

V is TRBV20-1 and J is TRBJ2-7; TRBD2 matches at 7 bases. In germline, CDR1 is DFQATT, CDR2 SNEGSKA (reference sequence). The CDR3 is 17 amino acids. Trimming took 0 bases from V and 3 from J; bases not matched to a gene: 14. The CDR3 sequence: CSARDRPLAVEYYEQYF. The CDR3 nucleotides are TGCAGTGCTAGAGATCGGCCGCTAGCGGTGGAATACTACGAGCAGTACTTC.

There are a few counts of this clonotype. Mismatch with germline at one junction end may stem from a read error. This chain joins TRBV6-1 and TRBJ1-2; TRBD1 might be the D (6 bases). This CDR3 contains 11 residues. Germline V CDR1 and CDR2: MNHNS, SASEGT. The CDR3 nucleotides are TGTGCCAGCAGGGAAGGGGGTGGCTACACCTTC. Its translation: CASREGGGYTF.